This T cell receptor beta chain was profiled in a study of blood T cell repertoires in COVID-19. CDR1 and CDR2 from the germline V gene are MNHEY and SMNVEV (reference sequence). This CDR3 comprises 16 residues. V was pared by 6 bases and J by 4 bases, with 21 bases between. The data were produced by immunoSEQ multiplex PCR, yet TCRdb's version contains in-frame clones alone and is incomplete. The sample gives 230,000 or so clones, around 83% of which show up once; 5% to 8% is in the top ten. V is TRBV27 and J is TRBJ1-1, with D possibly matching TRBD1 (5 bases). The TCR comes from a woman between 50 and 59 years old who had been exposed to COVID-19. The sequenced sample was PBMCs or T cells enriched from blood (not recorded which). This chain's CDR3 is CASRPSLVGGTTEAFF. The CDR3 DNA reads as TGTGCCAGCAGGCCTTCTCTCGTGGGGGGAACCACTGAAGCTTTCTTT.